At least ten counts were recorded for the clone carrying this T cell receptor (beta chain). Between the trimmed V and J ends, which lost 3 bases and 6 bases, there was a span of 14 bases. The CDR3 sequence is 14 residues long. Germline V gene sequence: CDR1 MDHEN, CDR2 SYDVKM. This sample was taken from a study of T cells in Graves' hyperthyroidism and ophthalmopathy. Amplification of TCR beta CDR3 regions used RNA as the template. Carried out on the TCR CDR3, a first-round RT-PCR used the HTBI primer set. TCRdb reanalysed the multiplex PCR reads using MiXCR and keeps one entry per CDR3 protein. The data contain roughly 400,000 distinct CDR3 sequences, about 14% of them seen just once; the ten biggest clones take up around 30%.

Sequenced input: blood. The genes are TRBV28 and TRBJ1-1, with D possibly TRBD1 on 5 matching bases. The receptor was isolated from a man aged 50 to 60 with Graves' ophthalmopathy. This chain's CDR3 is CASSFRGRGAEAFF. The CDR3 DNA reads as TGTGCCAGCAGTTTCCGTGGGAGGGGCGCTGAAGCTTTCTTT. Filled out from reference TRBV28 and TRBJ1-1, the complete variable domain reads DVKVTQSSRYLVKRTGEKVFLECVQDMDHENMFWYRQDPGLGLRLIYFSYDVKMKEKGDIPEGYSVSREKKERFSLILESASTNQTSMYLCASSFRGRGAEAFFGQGTRLTVV.